Listed here are 17 T cell receptor beta chains from one sample, sequenced in a study of shared clonotypes between healthy human individuals. Here immunoSEQ multiplex PCR was the method, and the copy in TCRdb shows in-frame clones only, minus some. In the table there are some 550,000 clones, less than 98% of which are singletons. The sequenced sample was naive CD4+ T cells sorted from blood. The subset is: CD45RA+ positively selected. All receptors derive from a woman between 25 and 40 years old in good health.

The chain uses TRBV30 and TRBJ2-7, with unresolved D. V was clipped by 6 bases and J by 0 bases, with 12 bases between them. Germline lookup yields CDR1 GTSNPN and CDR2 SVGIG (reference sequence). The CDR3 length is 13 residues. CDR3 region: CACTRMHSYEQYF. DNA of the CDR3: TGTGCCTGCACCCGGATGCACTCCTACGAGCAGTACTTC.

The rearrangement uses TRBV19 and TRBJ2-1; 12 nucleotides match TRBD2. The CDR3 covers 17 residues. CDR1 is LNHDA, CDR2 SQIVND, per germline (reference sequence). V shed 7 bases, J shed 6 bases, and the junction held 13 bases outside the gene matches. The CDR3 coding sequence is TGTGCCAGTAACTACGCGAGACTAGCGGGAGTTTTCAATGAGCAGTTCTTC. Amino acids: CASNYARLAGVFNEQFF.

The J gene is TRBJ2-3, the V gene TRBV5-8; TRBD2 is a possible D gene (6 bases). The CDR3 loop spans 17 amino acids. In germline, CDR1 is SGHTS, CDR2 YDEGEE. V was trimmed by 0 bases and J by 2 bases, leaving 16 bases between them. The CDR3 loop reads CASSLGGGIRFTDTQYF. The CDR3 DNA sequence: TGTGCCAGCAGCTTGGGAGGCGGGATCAGATTCACAGATACGCAGTATTTT.

The chain joins TRBV2 to TRBJ2-7; D not certain. The germline CDR1 and CDR2 sequences are SNHLY and FYNNEI. The CDR3 sequence is 14 residues long. With 0 bases removed from V and 2 bases from J, the gap between germline ends came to 8 bases. CDR3 loop: CASSEALVTYEQYF. CDR3 nucleotides: TGTGCCAGCAGTGAAGCGCTAGTCACCTACGAGCAGTACTTC. The whole variable domain, filled in from reference TRBV2 and TRBJ2-7, reads EPEVTQTPSHQVTQMGQEVILRCVPISNHLYFYWYRQILGQKVEFLVSFYNNEISEKSEIFDDQFSVERPDGSNFTLKIRSTKLEDSAMYFCASSEALVTYEQYFGPGTRLTVT.

The count of this clone is one. The rearrangement links TRBV18 to TRBJ2-5, with D possibly called TRBD1 or TRBD2 (5 bases each). Germline values: CDR1 KGHSH, CDR2 LQKENI. V lost 3 bases and J lost 4, with 12 bases in between. The CDR3 consists of 14 residues. In DNA, the CDR3 is TGTGCCAGCTCACCTACTCGGGGCGGAGAGACCCAGTACTTC. This sequence encodes CASSPTRGGETQYF.

The chain is built from TRBV9 and TRBJ1-5; the D is unclear. Trimming stripped 4 bases from V and 6 bases from J, with 11 bases between. CDR1 SGDLS and CDR2 YYNGEE come from the germline V gene. The CDR3 spans 13 residues. CDR3 sequence (DNA): TGTGCCAGCAGCCCACTCCCCAGTCAGCCCCAGCATTTT. This sequence encodes CASSPLPSQPQHF.

The chain carries TRBV7-8 and TRBJ1-5; 9 bases align to TRBD1. The germline CDR1 and CDR2 sequences are SGHVS and FQNEAQ. This CDR3 has 14 residues. J was trimmed by 7 bases and V by 5 bases; bases with no gene match: 6. The DNA for the CDR3 is TGTGCCAGCAGCCTCCGGGACAGGGAACAGCCCCAGCATTTT. It specifies CASSLRDREQPQHF.

This rearrangement joins TRBV30 to TRBJ2-1, with 10 bases fitting TRBD2. The V gene end was trimmed by 4 bases and the J gene end by 10 bases; junction bases not matched to a gene: 4. Germline V gene lookup returns CDR1 GTSNPN and CDR2 SVGIG (reference sequence). The CDR3 runs 12 residues. CDR3 DNA sequence: TGTGCCTGGACCGGACTAGCGGAGGAGCAGTTCTTC. Translated: CAWTGLAEEQFF.

The chain is built from TRBV4-1 and TRBJ2-3, with D perhaps TRBD1 or TRBD2 (7 bases each). The CDR3 sequence is 15 residues long. Germline loops: CDR1 MGHRA, CDR2 YSYEKL. The V and J ends lost 4 bases and 0 bases respectively, with 11 bases between them. The chain's CDR3 is CASSRQGLSTDTQYF. CDR3 nucleotide sequence: TGCGCCAGCAGCCGACAGGGACTAAGCACAGATACGCAGTATTTT.

The chain recombines TRBV15 with TRBJ1-4; D is unclear. The germline V gene encodes CDR1 LNHNV and CDR2 YYDKDF (reference sequence). The CDR3 is 15 residues long. V gave up 0 bases and J gave up 8 bases, with 13 bases separating them. CDR3 DNA: TGTGCCACCAGCAGAGACCCACAACACGCAGAAAAACTGTTTTTT. It encodes CATSRDPQHAEKLFF.

The chain employs TRBV5-4 and TRBJ2-7; D is perhaps TRBD1 (5 bases). There are 15 residues in the CDR3. The germline CDR1 and CDR2 sequences are SGHNT and YYREEE (reference sequence). Trimming shortened V by 1 base and J by 0 bases, and 11 bases separated the two germline ends. CDR3 nucleotide sequence: TGTGCCAGCAGCTTGTTAGGGGCCATCTCCTACGAGCAGTACTTC. This codes for CASSLLGAISYEQYF.

The chain couples TRBV18 to TRBJ1-2, with 10 bases that match TRBD1. The germline CDR1 and CDR2 sequences are KGHSH and LQKENI. V trimming: 5 bases; J trimming: 3 bases; junction bases outside the gene matches: 9. The CDR3 extends over 16 amino acids. CDR3 nucleotides: TGTGCCAGCTCAGAAGTCCCGGGACAGGGGCACTATGGCTACACCTTC. This sequence encodes CASSEVPGQGHYGYTF.

The rearrangement joins TRBV5-1 to TRBJ2-1; D possibly corresponds to TRBD2 (5 bases). CDR1 SGHRS and CDR2 YFSETQ come from the germline V gene. Trimming cost V 4 bases and J 5 bases, with 10 bases left between them. The CDR3 has 13 amino acids. The DNA for the CDR3 is TGCGCCAGCAGCACCGTCGGGAACAATGAGCAGTTCTTC. This codes for CASSTVGNNEQFF.

V gene TRBV19 combines with J gene TRBJ2-3; 16 positions match TRBD2. After removal of 6 bases from V and 5 bases from J, the junction contained 11 bases not matched to a gene. The CDR3 is 18 amino acids. CDR1 is LNHDA, CDR2 SQIVND, per germline (reference sequence). In DNA, the CDR3 is TGTGCCAGTAGCATAAGGACCGGGACTAGCGGGAGGGGAGATACGCAGTATTTT. Its translation is CASSIRTGTSGRGDTQYF. The full variable domain, rest sourced from reference TRBV19 and TRBJ2-3, is DGGITQSPKYLFRKEGQNVTLSCEQNLNHDAMYWYRQDPGQGLRLIYYSQIVNDFQKGDIAEGYSVSREKKESFPLTVTSAQKNPTAFYLCASSIRTGTSGRGDTQYFGPGTRLTVL.

The chain combines TRBV6-1 with TRBJ1-4; D is uncertain. Trimming pared 7 bases from V and 0 bases from J, leaving 12 bases between. This CDR3 is built from 15 residues. In germline, CDR1 is MNHNS, CDR2 SASEGT. The CDR3 nucleotides read TGTGCCAGCACTCGGACGGCGTCAACTAATGAAAAACTGTTTTTT. Amino acids: CASTRTASTNEKLFF.

The chain is built from TRBV2 and TRBJ1-3, with D unresolved. Germline CDR1 is SNHLY and CDR2 is FYNNEI. This CDR3 region has 13 residues. Trimming pared 6 bases from V and 6 bases from J, leaving 12 bases between. The CDR3 DNA sequence: TGTGCCAGCAGGAAAGAGGGTATAAACACCATATATTTT. Translated, it gives CASRKEGINTIYF.

The chain carries TRBV29-1 and TRBJ2-3, with D possibly called TRBD1 or TRBD2 (5 bases each). CDR1 and CDR2 (germline): SQVTM, ANQGSEA. The CDR3 length is 13 residues. V was clipped by 5 bases and J by 1 base, with 10 bases between them. The chain's CDR3 is CSVQGERTDTQYF. Here the CDR3 DNA reads TGCAGCGTTCAAGGGGAGCGCACAGATACGCAGTATTTT.